The clone carrying this T cell receptor (beta chain) was seen ten or more times. Germline values: CDR1 SGHRS, CDR2 YFSETQ. The junction had 8 bases not matched to a gene; V was cut back by 2 bases and J by 4 bases. The CDR3 runs to 15 residues. The data are from a study of molecular identifiers for immune sequencing clone quantification. TCRdb passed the PCR reads through MiXCR, listing each CDR3 protein once. The sample shows roughly 630,000 distinct CDR3 sequences, over 25% of them seen only once. V is TRBV5-1 and J is TRBJ2-7, with TRBD1 identical over 8 bases. The sequenced material came from naive CD8+ T cells from blood, with Jurkat cell RNA spiked in. Subset meaning: FACS-sorted CD8+CD4-CCR7+CD45RA+ naive T cells. The clonotype originates from a human donor in good health. Some libraries in this study had Jurkat cell RNA spiked in. Here the CDR3 reads CASSFRTGSVYEQYF. The CDR3 coding sequence is TGCGCCAGCAGCTTTCGGACAGGGAGCGTTTACGAGCAGTACTTC.